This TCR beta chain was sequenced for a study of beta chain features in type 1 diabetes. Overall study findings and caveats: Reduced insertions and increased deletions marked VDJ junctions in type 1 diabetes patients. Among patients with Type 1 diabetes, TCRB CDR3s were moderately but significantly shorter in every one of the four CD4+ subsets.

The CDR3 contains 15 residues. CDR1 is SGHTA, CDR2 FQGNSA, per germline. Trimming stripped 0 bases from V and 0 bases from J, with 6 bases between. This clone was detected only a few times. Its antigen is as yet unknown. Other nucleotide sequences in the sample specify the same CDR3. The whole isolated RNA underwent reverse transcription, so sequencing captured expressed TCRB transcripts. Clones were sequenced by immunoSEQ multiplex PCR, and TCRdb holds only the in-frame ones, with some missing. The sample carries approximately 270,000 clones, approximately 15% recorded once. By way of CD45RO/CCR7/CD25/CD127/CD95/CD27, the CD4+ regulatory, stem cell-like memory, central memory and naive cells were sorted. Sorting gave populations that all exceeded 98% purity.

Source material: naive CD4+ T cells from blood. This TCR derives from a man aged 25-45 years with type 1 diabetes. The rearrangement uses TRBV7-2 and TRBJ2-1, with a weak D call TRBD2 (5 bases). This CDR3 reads CASSLAGASYNEQFF. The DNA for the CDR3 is TGTGCCAGCAGCTTAGCGGGAGCCTCCTACAATGAGCAGTTCTTC.